A single sample is the source of the 10 T cell receptor beta chains below, sequenced in a study of blood T cells in healthy people across ages. Next came a second PCR, run for about 7 to 12 cycles, which used a sample-barcoded 5' primer along with a J-beta primer mix. TCRdb reprocessed the 5' RACE reads with MiXCR, giving one entry per CDR3 protein. The sample includes 1,500,000 or so distinct CDR3 sequences, approximately 43% of them seen just once. Source material: blood. All receptors come from a woman between 18 and 30 years old in good health.

This chain links TRBV27 with TRBJ2-7; 7 bases map to TRBD1. The CDR3 totals 16 residues. Germline values: CDR1 MNHEY, CDR2 SMNVEV (reference sequence). Trimming removed 2 bases from V and 1 base from J; junction bases left unmatched: 8. The CDR3 reads CASSLAFGTVSYEQYF. In DNA, the CDR3 is TGTGCCAGCAGTTTAGCCTTCGGGACAGTGTCCTACGAGCAGTACTTC.

This clonotype showed up just a few times. The CDR3: CASTSGTSTDTQYF. The DNA of the CDR3 is TGTGCCAGCACCTCGGGGACTAGCACAGATACGCAGTATTTT. This chain joins TRBV5-4 and TRBJ2-3; the D gene is possibly TRBD2 (6 bases). Trimming left V 6 bases short and J 0 bases short, with 11 bases between. The germline V gene has CDR1 SGHNT and CDR2 YYREEE (reference sequence). The CDR3 totals 14 residues. The variable domain in full, completed from reference TRBV5-4 and TRBJ2-3, reads ETGVTQSPTHLIKTRGQQVTLRCSSQSGHNTVSWYQQALGQGPQFIFQYYREEENGRGNFPPRFSGLQFPNYSSELNVNALELDDSALYLCASTSGTSTDTQYFGPGTRLTVL.

This clonotype was recorded a few times. The chain uses TRBV7-2 and TRBJ2-1; 8 positions agree with TRBD2. CDR3 length equals 15 residues. The ends lost 7 bases at V and 0 bases at J; junction bases unmatched: 5. Germline values: CDR1 SGHTA, CDR2 FQGNSA. The CDR3 protein is CASTLAGGSYNEQFF. CDR3 nucleotide sequence: TGTGCCAGCACCCTGGCGGGGGGCTCCTACAATGAGCAGTTCTTC. Full variable domain (rest looked up from reference TRBV7-2 and TRBJ2-1): GAGVSQSPSNKVTEKGKDVELRCDPISGHTALYWYRQSLGQGLEFLIYFQGNSAPDKSGLPSDRFSAERTGGSVSTLTIQRTQQEDSAVYLCASTLAGGSYNEQFFGPGTRLTVL.

The J gene is TRBJ2-7, the V gene TRBV12-3 or TRBV12-4; D is unresolved. With the DNA end fitting TRBJ2-5 better, the J assignment may be wrong. This CDR3 is 11 amino acids long. Written as DNA, the CDR3 is TGTGCCAGCAGTGCCCTAGGGACCCAGTACTTC. It specifies CASSALGTQYF.

V and J are TRBV4-3 and TRBJ2-4; no clear D gene. TRBJ2-7 matches the DNA end more closely, so the J call is doubtful. Germline V lookup: CDR1 LGHNA, CDR2 YSLEER. The CDR3 covers 13 residues. CDR3 residues: CASSQVYGYEQYF. CDR3 DNA sequence: TGCGCCAGCAGCCAAGTATACGGTTACGAGCAGTACTTC.

This chain connects TRBV27 to TRBJ2-3; D tentatively fits TRBD1 or TRBD2 (5 bases each). V lost 9 bases to trimming and J lost 0 bases, with 22 bases between them. This CDR3 contains 17 residues. Germline V gene sequence: CDR1 MNHEY, CDR2 SMNVEV (reference sequence). The DNA of the CDR3 is TGTGCCAGGATGGGGCGGGCAGAACCCCTTAGCACAGATACGCAGTATTTT. Its translation: CARMGRAEPLSTDTQYF.

This chain joins TRBV20-1 and TRBJ2-1; TRBD2 agrees at 7 bases. The CDR3 sequence is 16 residues long. With V trimmed by 1 base and J by 1 base, 7 bases remained unmatched. Germline values: CDR1 DFQATT, CDR2 SNEGSKA (reference sequence). The CDR3 DNA reads as TGCAGTGCTAGAGGGCTAACTAGCGAATCCTACAATGAGCAGTTCTTC. It is translated as CSARGLTSESYNEQFF.

The chain couples TRBV9 to TRBJ2-3; possible D gene TRBD1, 7 bases. The CDR3 loop spans 15 amino acids. The germline V and J ends were trimmed by 4 bases and 4 bases, with 16 bases remaining between them. Germline CDR1 and CDR2: SGDLS and YYNGEE. In nucleotides, the CDR3 is TGTGCCAGCAGCCCGGTCCTCAGGGGGGCAGATACGCAGTATTTT. Its translation: CASSPVLRGADTQYF.

This clonotype was picked up a small number of times. The rearrangement links TRBV7-2 to TRBJ1-1; a weak D match, TRBD1 (6 bases). Trimming shortened V by 5 bases and J by 6 bases, and 13 bases separated the two germline ends. This CDR3 has 13 residues. Per the germline V gene, CDR1 is SGHTA and CDR2 is FQGNSA. The CDR3 sequence: CASSIRQAPEAFF. In nucleotides, the CDR3 is TGTGCCAGCAGCATCAGACAGGCACCTGAAGCTTTCTTT. Supplemented by reference TRBV7-2 and TRBJ1-1, the full variable domain reads GAGVSQSPSNKVTEKGKDVELRCDPISGHTALYWYRQSLGQGLEFLIYFQGNSAPDKSGLPSDRFSAERTGGSVSTLTIQRTQQEDSAVYLCASSIRQAPEAFFGQGTRLTVV.

This clonotype was counted between two and nine times. The chain uses TRBV6-2 or TRBV6-3 and TRBJ2-1; 7 positions match TRBD2. Germline-derived CDR1 and CDR2 are MNHEY and SVGEGT. V lost 1 base and J lost 5; bases outside the gene matches: 8. The CDR3 covers 16 residues. The CDR3 DNA is TGTGCCAGCAGTTACTGGGGAGGGCCCGGGGACAATGAGCAGTTCTTC. Protein product: CASSYWGGPGDNEQFF.